A selection of T cell receptor beta chains follows, all from one sample in a study of naive CD8 T cells in extremely preterm neonates. TCRdb keeps only in-frame clones here, not all; method: immunoSEQ multiplex PCR. The sample consists of approximately 7,400 clones, approximately 98% of them appearing once. Specimen: naive CD8+ T cells from blood. These receptors all stem from a human donor in good health. The CDR3 runs from the conserved cysteine through the conserved F or W. D genes are given only for firm matches. Clone sizes are given selectively: once, few, many, or a class where the clone is expanded.

.	.	TRBJ1-2	TRBV27	TGTGCCAGCAGTTCCCTAACCCCAAGTTCCAACTATGGCTACACCTTC	CASSSLTPSSNYGYTF
TRBD2	.	TRBJ2-1	TRBV11-3	TGTGCCAGCAGCGATTCACTAGCGGGAGGGTACAATGAGCAGTTCTTC	CASSDSLAGGYNEQFF
TRBD1	.	TRBJ2-2	TRBV11-2	TGTGCCAGCAGCGTGCCGGGACAGCTAAACACCGGGGAGCTGTTTTTT	CASSVPGQLNTGELFF
.	.	TRBJ2-3	TRBV19	TGTGCCAGTAGAGATGCACAATCCACTACCACAGATACGCAGTATTTT	CASRDAQSTTTDTQYF
.	.	TRBJ2-3	TRBV27	TGTGCCAGCAGTTCTTTCCAGGAAGGCACAGATACGCAGTATTTT	CASSSFQEGTDTQYF
.	few	TRBJ1-3	TRBV7-9	TGTGCCAGCAGCAACGCGGTGGGAAACACCATATATTTT	CASSNAVGNTIYF
TRBD1	.	TRBJ1-2	TRBV7-8	TGTGCCAGCACGGAGGGACAGTCTTATGGCTACACCTTC	CASTEGQSYGYTF
.	.	TRBJ2-7	TRBV5-5	TGTGCCAGCAGCTTGGTAGGGGCAGGGGCACTGGACTACGAGCAGTACTTC	CASSLVGAGALDYEQYF
.	.	TRBJ1-2	TRBV7-2	TGTGCCAGCAGCTTAGACAGGGCGGGCTATGGCTACACCTTC	CASSLDRAGYGYTF
TRBD2	.	TRBJ2-1	TRBV15	TGTGCCACCAGCAGTGGACTAGCGGAGATCTACAATGAGCAGTTCTTC	CATSSGLAEIYNEQFF
TRBD2	.	TRBJ2-1	TRBV9	TGTGCCAGCAGCGTAGAGGTGATAGCGGGGGCTAAAAACAATGAGCAGTTCTTC	CASSVEVIAGAKNNEQFF
.	.	TRBJ1-2	TRBV4-3	TGCGCCAGCAGCCATGGCACAGGACATAACCCCAGTGGCTACACCTTC	CASSHGTGHNPSGYTF
TRBD1	.	TRBJ2-5	TRBV7-9	TGTGCCAGCAGCTCAGGGGGGACAGGAGAGACCCAGTACTTC	CASSSGGTGETQYF
.	.	TRBJ2-5	TRBV27	TGTGCCAGCAGTTTATTCCCAGGAGGGGACCCCAACCAAGAGACCCAGTACTTC	CASSLFPGGDPNQETQYF
.	.	TRBJ2-7	TRBV27	TGTGCCAGCAGTTTATCCTTTAGCTATTCCTACGAGCAGTACTTC	CASSLSFSYSYEQYF
TRBD2	.	TRBJ2-2	TRBV25-1	TGTGCCAGCAGTCGGACTAGCGGGAGATCCGGGGAGCTGTTTTTT	CASSRTSGRSGELFF
TRBD1	.	TRBJ1-1	TRBV11-2	TGTGCCAGCAGCACGCGCAGGGGGCGATCCGAGAGCACTGAAGCTTTCTTT	CASSTRRGRSESTEAFF
TRBD1	.	TRBJ1-6	TRBV5-1	TGCGCCAGCAGCATCACAGGGGATGGGAATTCACCCCTCCACTTT	CASSITGDGNSPLHF
.	.	TRBJ2-1	TRBV14	TGTGCCAGCAGCCCAAACAAATACAATGAGCAGTTCTTC	CASSPNKYNEQFF
TRBD1	few	TRBJ2-4	TRBV5-8	TGTGCCAGCAGCTTCCGACAGGGTTTGGACAAAAACATTCAGTACTTC	CASSFRQGLDKNIQYF
TRBD1	.	TRBJ1-6	TRBV5-4	TGTGCCAGCAGCTGGGCCCCAGGGGGCGTTGGGTCCTATAATTCACCCCTCCACTTT	CASSWAPGGVGSYNSPLHF
.	.	TRBJ2-2	TRBV29-1	TGCAGCGTATATACGGCAGGGGCCGGGGAGCTGTTTTTT	CSVYTAGAGELFF
.	.	TRBJ1-2	TRBV6-5	TGTGCCAGCAGGAGGAGATCCGGGCGGGACTATGGCTACACCTTC	CASRRRSGRDYGYTF
.	.	TRBJ2-1	TRBV29-1	TGCAGCGTTGAAGATTCGTATAGCGGAGATACCTACAATGAGCAGTTCTTC	CSVEDSYSGDTYNEQFF
.	.	TRBJ1-4	TRBV7-9	TGTGCCAGCAGCCAGGACAGCATTAATGAAAAACTGTTTTTT	CASSQDSINEKLFF
.	.	TRBJ1-1	TRBV27	TGTGCCAGCAGTTTTAAACGACAGACGAACACTGAAGCTTTCTTT	CASSFKRQTNTEAFF
.	.	TRBJ2-5	TRBV15	TGTGCCACCAGCAGAGATAATTGGGAGGTGCAAGAGACCCAGTACTTC	CATSRDNWEVQETQYF
.	.	TRBJ1-6	TRBV27	TGTGCCAGCAGTTCTCCAGGCCTATATTCACCCCTCCACTTT	CASSSPGLYSPLHF
.	.	TRBJ1-5	TRBV25-1	TGTGCCAGCAGTGGTCCCTACAATCAGCCCCAGCATTTT	CASSGPYNQPQHF
.	.	TRBJ1-1	TRBV6-5	TGTGCCAGCAGCCTACGGGGGAATGAAGCTTTCTTT	CASSLRGNEAFF
TRBD2	.	TRBJ2-1	TRBV4-1	TGCGCCAGCAGCCATCTAGCGGAAAACAATGAGCAGTTCTTC	CASSHLAENNEQFF
.	.	TRBJ2-1	TRBV7-8	TGTGCCAGCAGCCCCGGTCCGAGTGAGCAGTTCTTC	CASSPGPSEQFF
.	.	TRBJ2-5	TRBV7-9	TGTGCCAGCAGCTTAGCGTTAGTCCAAGAGACCCAGTACTTC	CASSLALVQETQYF
.	.	TRBJ1-2	TRBV9	TGTGCCAGCAGCCCGGCGGTGGACAGCTTTGACTATGGCTACACCTTC	CASSPAVDSFDYGYTF
TRBD1	.	TRBJ2-2	TRBV5-1	TGCGCCAGCAGCGCAGACAGGGCGGGCACCGGGGAGCTGTTTTTT	CASSADRAGTGELFF
TRBD2	.	TRBJ2-3	TRBV4-1	TGCGCCAGCAGCCAAGATTACTTAGCGGGAAGCACAGATACGCAGTATTTT	CASSQDYLAGSTDTQYF
.	.	TRBJ1-1	TRBV13	TGTGCCAGCAGCGGCCAGAACACTGAAGCTTTCTTT	CASSGQNTEAFF
TRBD1	.	TRBJ2-1	TRBV11-2	TGTGCCAGCAGCTTCAGGGGGCATGAGCAGTTCTTC	CASSFRGHEQFF
.	.	TRBJ2-4	TRBV2	TGTGCCAGCAGCTATAATTCTGATCAGCCGGGAGCCAAAAACATTCAGTACTTC	CASSYNSDQPGAKNIQYF
TRBD2	.	TRBJ2-1	TRBV11-2	TGTGCCAGCAGTACCGGGACTAGCGGGATAAATGAGCAGTTCTTC	CASSTGTSGINEQFF
TRBD1	.	TRBJ2-1	TRBV6-5	TGTGCCAGCAGTTACGCAGGACAGGGGATTGAGCAGTTCTTC	CASSYAGQGIEQFF
TRBD1	.	TRBJ1-2	TRBV5-6	TGTGCCAGCAGCTTGAGCCTCCGACAGGGCCTCTATGGCTACACCTTC	CASSLSLRQGLYGYTF
TRBD1	few	TRBJ2-7	TRBV5-1	TGCGCCAGCAGCTACCGGACAGGGGGCGGCGAGCAGTACTTC	CASSYRTGGGEQYF